This T cell receptor beta chain was sequenced during a study of human T cells and chemical hapten exposure. Study results and caveats: Controls had significantly fewer large CDR3 similarity clusters than were formed by expanded TCRs.

This clonotype was seen a handful of times. The antigen remains undetermined. Germline CDR1 SQVTM, CDR2 ANQGSEA. The CDR3 consists of 14 residues. V was trimmed by 3 bases and J by 5 bases, leaving 16 bases between them. It was the library that attached unique molecular identifiers to individual cDNA molecules. In TCRdb, the RACE reads were re-called with MiXCR into one record per CDR3 protein. The sample consists of approximately 100,000 distinct CDR3 sequences, approximately 12% of them appearing once. The time point is: pre-sensitization, week 0. The treatment was: therapeutic diphenylcyclopropenone sensitization with weekly scalp DPC.

Sequencing used whole blood, obtained in connection with sensitization to the hapten diphenylcyclopropenone (DPC). V usage is TRBV29-1 and J usage is TRBJ1-1; D gene ambiguous. The sequence came from a woman aged 45-65 years with alopecia areata. Some clones in this sample may be carry-over from other donors' samples. CDR3 in amino acids: CSVDQVKSVTEAFF. CDR3 DNA: TGCAGCGTTGATCAGGTTAAAAGTGTAACTGAAGCTTTCTTT.